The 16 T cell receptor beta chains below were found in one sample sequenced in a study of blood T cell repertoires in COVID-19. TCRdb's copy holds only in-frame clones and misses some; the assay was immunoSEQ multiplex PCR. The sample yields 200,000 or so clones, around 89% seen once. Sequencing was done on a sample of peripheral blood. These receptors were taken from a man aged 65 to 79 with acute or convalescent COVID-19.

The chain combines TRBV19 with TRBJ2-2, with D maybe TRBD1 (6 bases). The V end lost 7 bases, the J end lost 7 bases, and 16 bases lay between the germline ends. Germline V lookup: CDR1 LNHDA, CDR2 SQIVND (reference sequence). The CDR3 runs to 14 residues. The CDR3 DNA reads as TGTGCCAGTACTAAGACAGGTTCAGGCGGGGAGCTGTTTTTT. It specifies CASTKTGSGGELFF.

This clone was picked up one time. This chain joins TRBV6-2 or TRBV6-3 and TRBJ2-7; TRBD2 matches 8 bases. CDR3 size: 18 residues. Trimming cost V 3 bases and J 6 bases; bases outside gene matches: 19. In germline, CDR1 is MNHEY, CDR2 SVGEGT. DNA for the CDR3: TGTGCCAGCAGTTATCCCCCTAGCATCGGCGGGAGGCTCAGCGAGCAGTACTTC. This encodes CASSYPPSIGGRLSEQYF.

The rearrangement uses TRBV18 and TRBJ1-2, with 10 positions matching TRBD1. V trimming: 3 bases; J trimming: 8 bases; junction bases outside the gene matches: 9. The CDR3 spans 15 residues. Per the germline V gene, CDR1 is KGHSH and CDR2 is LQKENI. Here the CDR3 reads CASSPTGTGDRGYTF. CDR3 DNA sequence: TGTGCCAGCTCACCGACCGGGACAGGGGATCGCGGCTACACCTTC.

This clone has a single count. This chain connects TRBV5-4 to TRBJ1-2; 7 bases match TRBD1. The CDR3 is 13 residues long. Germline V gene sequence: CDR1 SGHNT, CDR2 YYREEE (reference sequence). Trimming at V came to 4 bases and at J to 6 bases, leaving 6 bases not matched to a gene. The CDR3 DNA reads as TGTGCCAGCAGCCCGGGGACAGCTCATGGCTACACCTTC. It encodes CASSPGTAHGYTF. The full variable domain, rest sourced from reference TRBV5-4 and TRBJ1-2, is ETGVTQSPTHLIKTRGQQVTLRCSSQSGHNTVSWYQQALGQGPQFIFQYYREEENGRGNFPPRFSGLQFPNYSSELNVNALELDDSALYLCASSPGTAHGYTFGSGTRLTVV.

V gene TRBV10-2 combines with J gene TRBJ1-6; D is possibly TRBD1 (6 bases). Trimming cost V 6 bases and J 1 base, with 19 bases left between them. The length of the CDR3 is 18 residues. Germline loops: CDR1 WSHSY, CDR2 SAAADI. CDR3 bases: TGCGCCAGCAGACCCGAATACAGGGAAAGATCCTATAATTCACCCCTCCACTTT. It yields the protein CASRPEYRERSYNSPLHF.

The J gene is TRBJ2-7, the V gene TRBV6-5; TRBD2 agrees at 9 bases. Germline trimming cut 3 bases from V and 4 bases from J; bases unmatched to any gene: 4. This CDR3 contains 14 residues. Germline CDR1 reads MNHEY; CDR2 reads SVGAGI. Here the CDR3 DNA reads TGTGCCAGCAGTTATAGCGGGAGTATATACGAGCAGTACTTC. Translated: CASSYSGSIYEQYF.

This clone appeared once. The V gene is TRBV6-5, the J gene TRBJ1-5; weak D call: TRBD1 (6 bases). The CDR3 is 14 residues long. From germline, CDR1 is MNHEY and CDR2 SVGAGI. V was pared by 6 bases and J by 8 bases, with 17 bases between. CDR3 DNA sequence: TGTGCCAGCAGGAATCCAGGGGACGGGAAGCCCCAGCATTTT. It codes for CASRNPGDGKPQHF.

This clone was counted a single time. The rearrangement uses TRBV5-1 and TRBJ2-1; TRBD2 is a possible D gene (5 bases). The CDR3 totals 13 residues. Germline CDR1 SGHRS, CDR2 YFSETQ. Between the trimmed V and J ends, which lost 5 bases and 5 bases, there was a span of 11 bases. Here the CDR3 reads CASRSRGHNEQFF. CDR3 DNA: TGCGCCAGCAGGTCTCGGGGTCACAATGAGCAGTTCTTC.

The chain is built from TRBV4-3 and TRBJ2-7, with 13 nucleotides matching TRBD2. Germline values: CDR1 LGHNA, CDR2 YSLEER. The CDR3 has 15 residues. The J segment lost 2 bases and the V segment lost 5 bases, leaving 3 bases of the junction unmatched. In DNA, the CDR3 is TGCGCCAGCAGCAGGGGACTAGCGGGGACCTACGAGCAGTACTTC. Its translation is CASSRGLAGTYEQYF.

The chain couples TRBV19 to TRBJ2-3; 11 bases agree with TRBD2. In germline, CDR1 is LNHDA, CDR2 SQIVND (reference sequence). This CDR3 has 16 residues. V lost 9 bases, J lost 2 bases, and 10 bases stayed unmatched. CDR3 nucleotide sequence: TGTGCCAGCCGGCGAGGGACTAGCGGATCCACAGATACGCAGTATTTT. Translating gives CASRRGTSGSTDTQYF. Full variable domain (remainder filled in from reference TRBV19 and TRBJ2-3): DGGITQSPKYLFRKEGQNVTLSCEQNLNHDAMYWYRQDPGQGLRLIYYSQIVNDFQKGDIAEGYSVSREKKESFPLTVTSAQKNPTAFYLCASRRGTSGSTDTQYFGPGTRLTVL.

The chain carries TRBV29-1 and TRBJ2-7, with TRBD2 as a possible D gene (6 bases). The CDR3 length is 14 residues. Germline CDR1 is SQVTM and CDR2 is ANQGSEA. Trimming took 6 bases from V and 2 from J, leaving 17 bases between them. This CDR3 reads CSVLSNSGPYEQYF. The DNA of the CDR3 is TGCAGCGTCCTCAGTAATAGCGGACCCTACGAGCAGTACTTC.

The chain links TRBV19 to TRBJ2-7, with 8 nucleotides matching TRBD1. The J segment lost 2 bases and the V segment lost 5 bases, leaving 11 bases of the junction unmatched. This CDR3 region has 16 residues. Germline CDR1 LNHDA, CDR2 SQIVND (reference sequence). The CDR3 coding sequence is TGTGCCAGTAGTTCACGGACAGGGATTGGAACCTACGAGCAGTACTTC. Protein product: CASSSRTGIGTYEQYF.

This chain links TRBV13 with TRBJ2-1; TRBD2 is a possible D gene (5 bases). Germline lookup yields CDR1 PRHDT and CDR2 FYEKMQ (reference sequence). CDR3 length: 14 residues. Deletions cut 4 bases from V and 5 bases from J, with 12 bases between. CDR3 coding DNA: TGTGCCAGCAGCTCGGACGGGAAGGACAATGAGCAGTTCTTC. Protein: CASSSDGKDNEQFF. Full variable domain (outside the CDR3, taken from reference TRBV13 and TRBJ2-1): AAGVIQSPRHLIKEKRETATLKCYPIPRHDTVYWYQQGPGQDPQFLISFYEKMQSDKGSIPDRFSAQQFSDYHSELNMSSLELGDSALYFCASSSDGKDNEQFFGPGTRLTVL.

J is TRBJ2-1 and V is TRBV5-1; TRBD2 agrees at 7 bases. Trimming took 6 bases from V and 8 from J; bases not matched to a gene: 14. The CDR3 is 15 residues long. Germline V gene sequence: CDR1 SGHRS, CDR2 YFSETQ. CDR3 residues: CASTRLASKTDEQFF. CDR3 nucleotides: TGCGCCAGCACCAGACTAGCCTCTAAAACCGATGAGCAGTTCTTC.

The CDR3 coding sequence is TGTGCCAGCAGCTTATACGGGAGCCCCTACGAGCAGTACTTC. Its protein is CASSLYGSPYEQYF. The chain joins TRBV7-2 to TRBJ2-7, with a weak D call TRBD2 (6 bases). V lost 2 bases and J 2 bases, leaving 10 bases between the germline ends. The CDR3 sequence is 14 residues long. The V gene's germline CDR1 is SGHTA and CDR2 FQGNSA.

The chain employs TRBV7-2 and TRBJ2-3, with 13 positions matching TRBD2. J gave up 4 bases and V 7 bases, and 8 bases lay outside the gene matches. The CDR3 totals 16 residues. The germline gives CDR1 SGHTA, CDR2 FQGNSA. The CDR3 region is CASKLAGGPVADTQYF. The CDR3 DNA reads TGTGCCAGCAAACTAGCGGGAGGGCCCGTCGCAGATACGCAGTATTTT.